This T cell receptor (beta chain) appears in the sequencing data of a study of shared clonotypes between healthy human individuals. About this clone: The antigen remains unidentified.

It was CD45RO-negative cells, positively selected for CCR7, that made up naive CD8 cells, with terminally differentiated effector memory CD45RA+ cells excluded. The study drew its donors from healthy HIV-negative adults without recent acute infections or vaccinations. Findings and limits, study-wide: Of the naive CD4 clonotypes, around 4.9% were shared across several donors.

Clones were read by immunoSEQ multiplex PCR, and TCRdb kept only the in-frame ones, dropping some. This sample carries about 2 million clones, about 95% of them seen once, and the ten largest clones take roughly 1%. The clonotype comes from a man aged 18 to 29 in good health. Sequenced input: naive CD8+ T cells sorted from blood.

The CDR3 loop is CASSPQAVMMNEQYF. CDR3 sequence (DNA): TGTGCCAGCAGCCCCCAGGCTGTAATGATGAACGAGCAGTACTTC. The chain links TRBV9 to TRBJ2-7; the D is unclear. The CDR3 runs to 15 residues. Germline V gives CDR1 SGDLS, CDR2 YYNGEE. Trimming left V 4 bases short and J 5 bases short, with 19 bases between.